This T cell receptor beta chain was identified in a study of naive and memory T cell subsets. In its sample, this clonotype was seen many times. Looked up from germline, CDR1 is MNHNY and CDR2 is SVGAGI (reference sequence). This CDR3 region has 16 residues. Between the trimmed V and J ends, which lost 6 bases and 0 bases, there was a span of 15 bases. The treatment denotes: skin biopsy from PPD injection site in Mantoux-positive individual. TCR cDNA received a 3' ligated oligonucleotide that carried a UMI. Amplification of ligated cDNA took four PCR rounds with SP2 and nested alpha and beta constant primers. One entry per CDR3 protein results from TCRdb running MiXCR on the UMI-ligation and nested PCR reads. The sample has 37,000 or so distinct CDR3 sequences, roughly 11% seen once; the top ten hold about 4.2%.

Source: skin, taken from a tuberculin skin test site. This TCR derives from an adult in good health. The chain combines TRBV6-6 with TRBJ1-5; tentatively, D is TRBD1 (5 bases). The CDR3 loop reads CASSSGRGNSNQPQHF. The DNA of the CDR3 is TGTGCCAGCAGCTCAGGGCGAGGGAATAGCAATCAGCCCCAGCATTTT.